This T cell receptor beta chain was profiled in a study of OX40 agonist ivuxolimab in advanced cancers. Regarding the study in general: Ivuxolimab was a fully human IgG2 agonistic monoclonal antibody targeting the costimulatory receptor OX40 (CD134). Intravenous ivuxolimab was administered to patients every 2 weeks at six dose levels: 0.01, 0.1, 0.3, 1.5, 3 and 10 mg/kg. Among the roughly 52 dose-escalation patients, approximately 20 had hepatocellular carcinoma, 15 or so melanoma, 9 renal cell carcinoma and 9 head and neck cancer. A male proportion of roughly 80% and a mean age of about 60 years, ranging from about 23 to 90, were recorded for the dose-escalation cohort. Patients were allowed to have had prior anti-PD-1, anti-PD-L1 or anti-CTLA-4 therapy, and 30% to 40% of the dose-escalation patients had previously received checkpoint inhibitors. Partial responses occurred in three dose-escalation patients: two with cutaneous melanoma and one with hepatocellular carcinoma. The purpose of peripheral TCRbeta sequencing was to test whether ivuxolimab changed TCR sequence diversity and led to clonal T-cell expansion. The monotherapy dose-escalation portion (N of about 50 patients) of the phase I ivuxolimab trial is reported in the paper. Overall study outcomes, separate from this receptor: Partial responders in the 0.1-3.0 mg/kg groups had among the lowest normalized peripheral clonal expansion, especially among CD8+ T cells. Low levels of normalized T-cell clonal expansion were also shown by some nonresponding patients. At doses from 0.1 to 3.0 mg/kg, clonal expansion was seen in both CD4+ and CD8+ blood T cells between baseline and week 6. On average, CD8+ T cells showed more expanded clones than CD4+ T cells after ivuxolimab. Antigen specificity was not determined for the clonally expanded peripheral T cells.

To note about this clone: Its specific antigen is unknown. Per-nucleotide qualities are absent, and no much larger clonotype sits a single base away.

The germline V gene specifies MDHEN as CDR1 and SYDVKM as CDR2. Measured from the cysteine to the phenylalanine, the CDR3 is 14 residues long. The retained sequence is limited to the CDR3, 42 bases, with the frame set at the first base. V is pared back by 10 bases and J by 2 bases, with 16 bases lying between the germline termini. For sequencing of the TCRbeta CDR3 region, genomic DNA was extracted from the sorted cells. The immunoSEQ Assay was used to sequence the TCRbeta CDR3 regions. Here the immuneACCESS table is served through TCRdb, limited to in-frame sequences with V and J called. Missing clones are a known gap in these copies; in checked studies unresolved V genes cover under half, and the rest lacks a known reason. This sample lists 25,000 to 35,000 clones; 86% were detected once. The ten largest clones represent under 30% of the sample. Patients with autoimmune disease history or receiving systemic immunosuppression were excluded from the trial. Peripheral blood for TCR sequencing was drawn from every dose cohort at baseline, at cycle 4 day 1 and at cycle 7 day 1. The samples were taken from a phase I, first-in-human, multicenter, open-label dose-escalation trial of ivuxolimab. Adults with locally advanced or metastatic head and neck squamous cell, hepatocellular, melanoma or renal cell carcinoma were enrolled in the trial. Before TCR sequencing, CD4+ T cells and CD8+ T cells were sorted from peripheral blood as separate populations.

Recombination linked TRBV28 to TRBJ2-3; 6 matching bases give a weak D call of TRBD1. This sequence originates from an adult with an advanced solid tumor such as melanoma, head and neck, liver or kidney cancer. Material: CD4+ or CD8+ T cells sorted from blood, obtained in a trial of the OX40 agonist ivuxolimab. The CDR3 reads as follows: CATSLTGYTDTQYF. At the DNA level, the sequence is TGTGCCACCTCTCTGACAGGCTACACAGATACGCAGTATTTT.